Listed below are T cell receptor beta chains from one sample, sequenced in a study of T cell changes during pregnancy in multiple sclerosis. This table comes from immunoSEQ multiplex PCR, and its TCRdb copy is limited to in-frame clones, with some not included. The table has 60,000 to 95,000 clones, about nine tenths seen once. Sequences were derived from CD4+ T cells from peripheral blood mononuclear cells, sampled before pregnancy. Receptor source: a female donor with multiple sclerosis, enrolled in a pregnancy study. The CDR3 runs from the conserved cysteine through the conserved F or W. D genes are given only for firm matches. Part of the rows lack a size; the others show once, few, many or a class for expanded clones.

v_gene	d_gene	j_gene	abundance	CDR3nt	CDR3aa
TRBV15	-	TRBJ2-1	-	TGTGCCACCAGCAGAGACGGCTTAACGGCCAGGCCTGATCAGTTCTTC	CATSRDGLTARPDQFF
TRBV6-1	TRBD2	TRBJ2-5	-	TGTGCCAGCAGTGATGGCCTGGGAGCGGGGGAGCGTGAGACCCAGTACTTC	CASSDGLGAGERETQYF
TRBV5-4	-	TRBJ2-5	-	TGTGCCAGCAGCCCCCGGGGCCAAGAGACCCAGTACTTC	CASSPRGQETQYF
TRBV9	TRBD2	TRBJ2-2	-	TGTGCCAGCAATCGGCGGGGGGAGGGCACCGGGGAGCTGTTTTTT	CASNRRGEGTGELFF
TRBV28	TRBD1	TRBJ1-2	-	TGTGCCAGCAGTTTGAGGGGGCGCGACTATGGCTACACCTTC	CASSLRGRDYGYTF
TRBV7-3	-	TRBJ2-5	-	TGTGCCAGCAGCTTAAAAGGCCACAGGGTGAATGAGACCCAGTACTTC	CASSLKGHRVNETQYF
TRBV9	-	TRBJ2-3	-	TGTGCCAGCAGCGTAATGCGGAACACAGATACGCAGTATTTT	CASSVMRNTDTQYF
TRBV27	-	TRBJ2-7	-	TGTGCCAGCAGTTTATTTGAGGGCCGGGGCGAGCAGTACTTC	CASSLFEGRGEQYF
TRBV19	-	TRBJ1-6	-	TGTGCCAGTTCCTCGGACAGAGCGAGGAATTCACCCCTCCACTTT	CASSSDRARNSPLHF
TRBV7-5	-	TRBJ2-1	-	TGTGCCAGAAGCCCCGCGGCTCGGAGCTCCTACAATGAGCAGTTCTTC	CARSPAARSSYNEQFF
TRBV11-1	TRBD1	TRBJ1-2	few	TGTGCCAGCAGCACGCGACAGGGGGCTGGAGGTGGCTACACCTTC	CASSTRQGAGGGYTF
TRBV27	TRBD1	TRBJ1-1	-	TGTGCCAGCACCCGAGGGACAGGGTTGGGTGAAGCTTTCTTT	CASTRGTGLGEAFF
TRBV4-1	TRBD2	TRBJ2-1	-	TGCGCCAGCAGCCAAGGTTCCGTAGCGGGCCTCTACAATGAGCAGTTCTTC	CASSQGSVAGLYNEQFF
TRBV28	-	TRBJ1-2	-	TGTGCCAGCAGCAGGGACTATGGCTACACCTTC	CASSRDYGYTF
TRBV5-1	-	TRBJ2-7	-	TGCGCCAGCAGCTTACCCGGGACACTAGTGGAGCAGTACTTC	CASSLPGTLVEQYF
TRBV7-8	TRBD1	TRBJ1-5	-	TGTGCCAGCAGCTTACCCACAGGGGGTTCGCGCAATCAGCCCCAGCATTTT	CASSLPTGGSRNQPQHF
TRBV4-1	-	TRBJ1-3	-	TGCGCCAGCAGCCAAGATCGGATCGGGGTTTACTCTGGAAACACCATATATTTT	CASSQDRIGVYSGNTIYF
TRBV28	TRBD1	TRBJ2-7	-	TGTGCCAGCAGCACCGGGACAGATTTCGAGCAGTACTTC	CASSTGTDFEQYF
TRBV28	-	TRBJ1-1	-	TGTGCCAGCAGTTTTTCAGGTGGGGCGGCCACTGAAGCTTTCTTT	CASSFSGGAATEAFF
TRBV19	TRBD2	TRBJ2-2	-	TGTGCCAGTAGTAGTCCGCCTAGCGGGAGGTATACCGGGGAGCTGTTTTTT	CASSSPPSGRYTGELFF
TRBV7-7	-	TRBJ2-7	-	TGTGCTAGCAGCTTATACTTAAATTACGAGCAGTACTTC	CASSLYLNYEQYF
TRBV7-8	-	TRBJ2-4	-	TGTGCCAGCAGCGCCATGGGGCGGCTAGCCAAAAACATTCAGTACTTC	CASSAMGRLAKNIQYF
TRBV2	-	TRBJ1-1	-	TGTGCCAGCAGTGATACCAGGGTAAGGACTGAAGCTTTCTTT	CASSDTRVRTEAFF
TRBV5-1	TRBD1	TRBJ2-5	-	TGCGCCAGCACCCCCGAGGGGGACAGGGGGCCAGAGACCCAGTACTTC	CASTPEGDRGPETQYF
TRBV11-2	TRBD1	TRBJ1-2	-	TGTGCCAGCAGCATGACTCGGGACAGCCCCTATGGCTACACCTTC	CASSMTRDSPYGYTF
TRBV28	TRBD2	TRBJ2-1	-	TGTGCCAGCAAGGAAAGGCTAGCGGGAGGAAACAATGAGCAGTTCTTC	CASKERLAGGNNEQFF
TRBV4-3	TRBD1	TRBJ2-7	-	TGCGCCAGCAGCCTGGGACAGGGGGCCGTCGAGCAGTACTTC	CASSLGQGAVEQYF
TRBV5-8	TRBD2	TRBJ2-7	-	TGTGCCAGCACCCGGGTGGGGAGGGGTTCCTACGAGCAGTACTTC	CASTRVGRGSYEQYF
TRBV5-6	-	TRBJ1-1	-	TGTGCCAGCAGTTCGATAGGGGGAGATACTGAAGCTTTCTTT	CASSSIGGDTEAFF
TRBV28	TRBD1	TRBJ1-5	-	TGTGCCAGCAGCGGGCCGGGACAGGGTGATCAGCCCCAGCATTTT	CASSGPGQGDQPQHF
TRBV10-3	-	TRBJ1-4	-	TGTGCCATCAGCTACGACAGCCTGCATGAAAAACTGTTTTTT	CAISYDSLHEKLFF
TRBV19	TRBD1	TRBJ1-5	-	TGTGCCAGTAGTCTTAACAGGGGTGACCAGCCCCAGCATTTT	CASSLNRGDQPQHF
TRBV6-5	TRBD1	TRBJ1-5	-	TGTGCCAGCAGTGACGGACAGGGTTATCAGCCCCAGCATTTT	CASSDGQGYQPQHF
TRBV5-4	TRBD1	TRBJ2-1	-	TGTGCCAGCAGCAAACAGGGGGCTTTCTACAATGAGCAGTTCTTC	CASSKQGAFYNEQFF
TRBV7-2	-	TRBJ2-3	-	TGTGCCAGCAGCCCCCGTTCCAGATTGGGGCCAGATACGCAGTATTTT	CASSPRSRLGPDTQYF
TRBV7-9	-	TRBJ1-3	-	TGTGCCAGCAGCTTAGGAGGCTCACACTCTGGAAACACCATATATTTT	CASSLGGSHSGNTIYF
TRBV19	-	TRBJ2-7	-	TGTGCCAGTAGTATAGATTCACAGGTTTCCTACGAGCAGTACTTC	CASSIDSQVSYEQYF
TRBV5-1	TRBD2	TRBJ2-7	-	TGCGCCAGCAGCCTACGACTAGCGGGAGATGCCGAGCAGTACTTC	CASSLRLAGDAEQYF
TRBV2	TRBD1	TRBJ2-1	-	TGTGCCAGTCGGGACAGGGGCTTCAATGAGCAGTTCTTC	CASRDRGFNEQFF
TRBV6-5	-	TRBJ2-3	-	TGTGCCAGCAGTTACGTTAAATTTTCTAGCACAGATACGCAGTATTTT	CASSYVKFSSTDTQYF
TRBV6-6	TRBD1	TRBJ1-4	-	TGTGCCAGCAGTTTTGGGACAGGGGGTAATGAAAAACTGTTTTTT	CASSFGTGGNEKLFF
TRBV2	-	TRBJ1-1	-	TGTGCCAGCAGTGTAATGTCCAGAAACACTGAAGCTTTCTTT	CASSVMSRNTEAFF
TRBV5-1	-	TRBJ2-1	-	TGCGCCAGCAGCAGGGACTTGAACAATGAGCAGTTCTTC	CASSRDLNNEQFF
TRBV27	TRBD2	TRBJ2-1	-	TGTGCCAGCAGTTACTGGCTAGCGGGAGTTAGGGAGCAGTTCTTC	CASSYWLAGVREQFF
TRBV9	TRBD1	TRBJ1-1	-	TGTGCCAGCAGCGCTGGGGAGACAGGGGTTGAGAACACTGAAGCTTTCTTT	CASSAGETGVENTEAFF
TRBV5-6	TRBD1	TRBJ1-2	-	TGTGCCAGCAGCTTTCACAGGGGCTATGGCTACACCTTC	CASSFHRGYGYTF
TRBV10-3	-	TRBJ1-6	-	TGTGCCATCAGTGAATTGGCGGTGAATTCACCCCTCCACTTT	CAISELAVNSPLHF
TRBV10-3	-	TRBJ2-1	-	TGTGCCATCAGTGCGGAGGGCAATGAGCAGTTCTTC	CAISAEGNEQFF
TRBV9	-	TRBJ1-3	once	TGTGCCAGCAGCGTAGAAGGGGTTGCTGGAAACACCATATATTTT	CASSVEGVAGNTIYF
TRBV5-1	-	TRBJ2-7	-	TGCGCCAGCAGCTTACAAAGTACTAGCTCCTACGAGCAGTACTTC	CASSLQSTSSYEQYF
TRBV27	TRBD2	TRBJ2-7	-	TGTGCCAGCAGTCTAACCAGGACTAGCGGGAGCTCCTACGAGCAGTACTTC	CASSLTRTSGSSYEQYF
TRBV18	-	TRBJ1-2	-	TGTGCCAGCTCACCCACCACAGGGCACTATGGCTACACCTTC	CASSPTTGHYGYTF
TRBV19	TRBD1	TRBJ1-6	-	TGTGCCAGTAGAACCGACAGGGTGAAGGGTTCACCCCTCCACTTT	CASRTDRVKGSPLHF
TRBV9	-	TRBJ2-1	-	TGTGCCAGCAGCGTAGACATCTATACGGGGCAGTTCTTC	CASSVDIYTGQFF
TRBV4-1	-	TRBJ2-3	-	TGCGCCAGCAGCGTTCGACAAACAGATACGCAGTATTTT	CASSVRQTDTQYF